A selection of T cell receptor beta chains follows, all from one sample in a study of blood T cell repertoires in COVID-19. Generated by immunoSEQ multiplex PCR, the TCRdb table keeps only in-frame clones and is missing some. The sample shows 210,000 or so clones, around 81% of them seen only once. The sample taken for sequencing was PBMCs or T cells enriched from blood (not recorded which). Source of these receptors: a woman between 45 and 60 years old with acute COVID-19. Each CDR3 is given with its conserved first and last residue. The D gene is left open where the match is weak. The size entry is marked missing in some rows and otherwise reads once, few, many or a size class.

size,V,length,J,D,DNA,CDR3
-,TRBV2,11,TRBJ2-7,-,TGTGCCAGTATGGGGGGCTACGAGCAGTACTTC,CASMGGYEQYF
-,TRBV5-6,14,TRBJ1-2,-,TGTGCCAGCAGCCGTTTTCAAGAGAATTATGGCTACACCTTC,CASSRFQENYGYTF
-,TRBV5-1,16,TRBJ1-2,-,TGCGCCAGCAGCTTGGGGGGAGAGGCGGTCAAGTATGGCTACACCTTC,CASSLGGEAVKYGYTF
-,TRBV6-5,11,TRBJ2-7,-,TGTGCCAGCAGTTCTATCTACGAGCAGTACTTC,CASSSIYEQYF
-,TRBV7-2,12,TRBJ2-4,-,TGTGCCAGCAGCTTTAGAGTGGACATTCAGTACTTC,CASSFRVDIQYF
-,TRBV5-4,14,TRBJ1-2,TRBD1,TGTGCCAGCGGGAAGACAGGGGGCGCCTATGGCTACACCTTC,CASGKTGGAYGYTF
-,TRBV7-9,15,TRBJ1-1,TRBD1,TGTGCCAGCAGCTTAGGACAGGGTATTGGCACTGAAGCTTTCTTT,CASSLGQGIGTEAFF
-,TRBV7-8,14,TRBJ1-1,TRBD1,TGTGCCAGCAGCCCCTCAGGGGGTAGAGGGAAAGCTTTCTTT,CASSPSGGRGKAFF
-,TRBV2,14,TRBJ1-4,-,TGTGCCAGCAGGCTGACTTCAACTAATGAAAAACTGTTTTTT,CASRLTSTNEKLFF
-,TRBV10-3,19,TRBJ2-2,TRBD1,TGTGCCATCAGTAGGACAGGGGGCGCCTTGCGGGGGAACACCGGGGAGCTGTTTTTT,CAISRTGGALRGNTGELFF
-,TRBV6-4,15,TRBJ2-1,TRBD2,TGTGCCAGCAGTGACGTAGCGGGAGAATACAATGAGCAGTTCTTC,CASSDVAGEYNEQFF
-,TRBV7-2,18,TRBJ2-7,TRBD1,TGTGCCAGCAGCTTAGCGCCTCGGACAGGAACGAGCTCCTACGAGCAGTACTTC,CASSLAPRTGTSSYEQYF
-,TRBV6-2/TRBV6-3,15,TRBJ2-2,TRBD2,TGTGCCAGCAGTTACGGGCGGGGGGCGGCCGGGGAGCTGTTTTTT,CASSYGRGAAGELFF
-,TRBV7-2,15,TRBJ2-4,-,TGTGCCAGCAGCTTTGGGGGGATTAACCAAAACATTCAGTACTTC,CASSFGGINQNIQYF
-,TRBV27,14,TRBJ2-2,TRBD2,TGTGCCAGCAGTTTGATTACTAGCGCCGGGGAGCTGTTTTTT,CASSLITSAGELFF
-,TRBV28,12,TRBJ2-7,TRBD2,TGTGCCAGAATAGCGGGGGGTTACGAGCAGTACTTC,CARIAGGYEQYF
-,TRBV2,14,TRBJ1-4,-,TGTGCCAGCAAAGGACAGTCAACTAATGAAAAACTGTTTTTT,CASKGQSTNEKLFF
-,TRBV6-2/TRBV6-3,17,TRBJ1-5,-,TGTGCCAGCAGCCATAATAGGGGACAATATAGCAATCAGCCCCAGCATTTT,CASSHNRGQYSNQPQHF
-,TRBV5-1,12,TRBJ1-1,-,TGCGCCAGCAGCTTGATCGGGTCTGAAGCTTTCTTT,CASSLIGSEAFF
many,TRBV19,14,TRBJ2-1,-,TGTGCCAGTAGTATAGACCAGGGAAGGCCGCGGCAGTTCTTC,CASSIDQGRPRQFF
-,TRBV28,12,TRBJ2-2,-,TGTGCCGGAGCCGTCCTGCACGGGGAGCTGTTTTTT,CAGAVLHGELFF
-,TRBV19,16,TRBJ1-6,TRBD1,TGTGCCAGTACCTCGGGGAGACAGGGGGTCAATTCACCCCTCCACTTT,CASTSGRQGVNSPLHF
-,TRBV5-6,14,TRBJ1-4,-,TGTGCCAGCAGCTTGGGCTTTTCGGGGGAAAAACTGTTTTTT,CASSLGFSGEKLFF
-,TRBV2,14,TRBJ1-1,-,TGTGCCAGTCAGGGCTTGTCGAGCAACACTGAAGCTTTCTTT,CASQGLSSNTEAFF
-,TRBV4-1,18,TRBJ2-5,TRBD2,TGCGCCAGCAGCCAAGAGCCAGAGGGAGCGGGAGGTGGGGAGACCCAGTACTTC,CASSQEPEGAGGGETQYF
-,TRBV12-3/TRBV12-4,13,TRBJ1-3,-,TGTGCCAGCAGTTCTCACGGGGAGCCCACCATATATTTT,CASSSHGEPTIYF
-,TRBV7-8,14,TRBJ2-3,TRBD1,TGTGCCAGCAGCTTTGTCCAGGGGGCAGATACGCAGTATTTT,CASSFVQGADTQYF
-,TRBV5-1,15,TRBJ2-7,TRBD1,TGCGCCAGCAGCTTGGGCACAGGGGGCGATATCCAGCAGTACTTC,CASSLGTGGDIQQYF
-,TRBV5-6,13,TRBJ1-2,TRBD1,TGTGCCAGCAGCTCTCTACAGGGGGACGGCTACACCTTC,CASSSLQGDGYTF
-,TRBV5-6,14,TRBJ2-2,-,TGTGCCAGCAGCTCCCACAGTTACACCGGGGAGCTGTTTTTT,CASSSHSYTGELFF
-,TRBV27,16,TRBJ2-1,-,TGTGCCAGCAGTTTATCGTTGGGAGTGTCGTATGATGAGCAGTTCTTC,CASSLSLGVSYDEQFF
-,TRBV12-3/TRBV12-4,13,TRBJ1-6,-,TGTGCAACAGACCTCCCAAATCATTCACCCCTCCACTTT,CATDLPNHSPLHF
-,TRBV11-2,15,TRBJ1-6,-,TGTGCCAGCAGCTTAGGGAGCTACGTTAATTCACCCCTCCACTTT,CASSLGSYVNSPLHF
-,TRBV9,16,TRBJ2-7,TRBD2,TGTGCCAGCAGCCGGACTAGCGGGAGAACGGTGTACGAGCAGTACTTC,CASSRTSGRTVYEQYF
once,TRBV3-1/TRBV3-2,16,TRBJ2-1,-,TGTGCCAGCAGCCCAAGGTCCGCCGTGGGCAGCAATGAGCAGTTCTTC,CASSPRSAVGSNEQFF
-,TRBV25-1,13,TRBJ1-6,TRBD1,TGTGCCAGCAGGGGACAGGGGAATTCACCCCTCCACTTT,CASRGQGNSPLHF
-,TRBV6-5,14,TRBJ1-2,TRBD1,TGTGCCAGCAGTCCCGGGACAGGGTCCTATGGCTACACCTTC,CASSPGTGSYGYTF
-,TRBV6-1,11,TRBJ2-3,-,TGTGCCAGCGGGGAGACAGATACGCAGTATTTT,CASGETDTQYF
-,TRBV7-9,15,TRBJ1-5,-,TGTGCCAGCAGCTTAGGGCAGATTAGCAATCAGCCCCAGCATTTT,CASSLGQISNQPQHF